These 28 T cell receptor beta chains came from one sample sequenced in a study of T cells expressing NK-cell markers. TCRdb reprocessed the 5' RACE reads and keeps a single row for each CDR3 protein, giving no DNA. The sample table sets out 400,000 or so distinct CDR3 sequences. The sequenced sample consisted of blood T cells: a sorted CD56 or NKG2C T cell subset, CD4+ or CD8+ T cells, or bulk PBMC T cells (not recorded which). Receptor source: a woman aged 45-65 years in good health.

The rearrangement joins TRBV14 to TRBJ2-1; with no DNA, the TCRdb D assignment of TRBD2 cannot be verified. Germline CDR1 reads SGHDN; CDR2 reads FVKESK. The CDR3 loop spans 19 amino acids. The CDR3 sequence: CASSQGRVRLAGGRDEQFF.

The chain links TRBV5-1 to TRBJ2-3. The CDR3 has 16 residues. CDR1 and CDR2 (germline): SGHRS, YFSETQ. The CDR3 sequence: CASSLSQGSHTDTQYF.

The CDR3 spells CASSAGDYQETQYF. The chain links TRBV4-1 to TRBJ2-5; TCRdb indicates TRBD1, and absent DNA this call remains unverified. Germline CDR1 is MGHRA and CDR2 is YSYEKL. This CDR3 region has 14 residues.

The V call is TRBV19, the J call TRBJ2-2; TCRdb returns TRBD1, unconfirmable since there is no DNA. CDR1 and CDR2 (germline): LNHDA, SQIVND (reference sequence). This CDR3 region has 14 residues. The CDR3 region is CASSMAGPTGELFF. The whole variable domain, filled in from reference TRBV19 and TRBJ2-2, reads DGGITQSPKYLFRKEGQNVTLSCEQNLNHDAMYWYRQDPGQGLRLIYYSQIVNDFQKGDIAEGYSVSREKKESFPLTVTSAQKNPTAFYLCASSMAGPTGELFFGEGSRLTVL.

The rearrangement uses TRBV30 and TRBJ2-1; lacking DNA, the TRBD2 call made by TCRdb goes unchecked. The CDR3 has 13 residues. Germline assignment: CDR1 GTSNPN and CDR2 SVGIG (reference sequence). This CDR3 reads CAWRGGRAFEQFF.

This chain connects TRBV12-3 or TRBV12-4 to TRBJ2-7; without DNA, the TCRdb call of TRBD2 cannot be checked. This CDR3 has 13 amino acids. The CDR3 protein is CASRTEGTYEQYF.

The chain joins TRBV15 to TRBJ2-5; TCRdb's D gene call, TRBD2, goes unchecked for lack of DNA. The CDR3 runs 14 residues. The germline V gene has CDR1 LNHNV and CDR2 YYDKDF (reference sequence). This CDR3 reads CATKGLASEETQYF. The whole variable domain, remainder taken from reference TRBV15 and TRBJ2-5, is DAMVIQNPRYQVTQFGKPVTLSCSQTLNHNVMYWYQQKSSQAPKLLFHYYDKDFNNEADTPDNFQSRRPNTSFCFLDIRSPGLGDTAMYLCATKGLASEETQYFGPGTRLLVL.

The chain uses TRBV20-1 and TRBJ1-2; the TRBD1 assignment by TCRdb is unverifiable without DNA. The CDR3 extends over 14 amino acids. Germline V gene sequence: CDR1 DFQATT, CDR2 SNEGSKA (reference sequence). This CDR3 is CSARDTGQGYGYTF.

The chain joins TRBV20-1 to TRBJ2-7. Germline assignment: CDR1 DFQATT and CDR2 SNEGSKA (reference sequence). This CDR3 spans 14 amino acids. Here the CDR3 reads CSAKKNGFSYEQYF.

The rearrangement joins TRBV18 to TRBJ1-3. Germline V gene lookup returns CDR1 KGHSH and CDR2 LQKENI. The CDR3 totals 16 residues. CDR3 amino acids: CASSPRTPSSGNTIYF.

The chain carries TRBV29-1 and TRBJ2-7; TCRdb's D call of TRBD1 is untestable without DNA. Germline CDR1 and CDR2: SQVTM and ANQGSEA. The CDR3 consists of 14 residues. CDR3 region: CSDPTGEDSYEQYF.

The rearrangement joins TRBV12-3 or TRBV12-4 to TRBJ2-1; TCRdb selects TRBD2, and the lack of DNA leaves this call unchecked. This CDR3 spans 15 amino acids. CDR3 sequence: CASSTLGLGYNEQFF.

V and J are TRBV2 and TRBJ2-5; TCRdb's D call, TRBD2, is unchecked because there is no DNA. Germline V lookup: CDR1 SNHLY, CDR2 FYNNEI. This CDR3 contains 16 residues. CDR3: CASAWTSGPKQETQYF.

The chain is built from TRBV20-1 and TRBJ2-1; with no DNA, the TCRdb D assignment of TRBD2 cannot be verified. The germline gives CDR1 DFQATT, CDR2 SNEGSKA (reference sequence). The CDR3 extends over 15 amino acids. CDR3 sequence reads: CSAREGGSWYNEQFF.

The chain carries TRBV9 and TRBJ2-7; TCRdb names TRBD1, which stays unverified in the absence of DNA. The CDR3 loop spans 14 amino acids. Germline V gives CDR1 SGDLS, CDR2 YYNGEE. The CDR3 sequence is CASSARDIPYEQYF.

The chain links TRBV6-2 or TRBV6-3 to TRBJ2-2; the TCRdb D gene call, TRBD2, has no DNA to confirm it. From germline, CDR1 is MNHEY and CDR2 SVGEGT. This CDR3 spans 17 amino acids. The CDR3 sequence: CASSSRRTSGTFGELFF.

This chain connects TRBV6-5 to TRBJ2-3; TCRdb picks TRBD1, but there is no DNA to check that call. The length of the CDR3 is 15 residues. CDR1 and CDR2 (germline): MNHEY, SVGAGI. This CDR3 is CASGGGGRRSDTQYF.

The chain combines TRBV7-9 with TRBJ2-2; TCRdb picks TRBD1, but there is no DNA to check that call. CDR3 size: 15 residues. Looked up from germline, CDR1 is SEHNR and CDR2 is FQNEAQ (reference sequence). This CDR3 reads CASSPGQGRTGELFF.

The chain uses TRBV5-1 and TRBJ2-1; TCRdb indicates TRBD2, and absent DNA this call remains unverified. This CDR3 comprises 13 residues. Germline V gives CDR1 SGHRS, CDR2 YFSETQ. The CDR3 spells CASSREGYNEQFF.

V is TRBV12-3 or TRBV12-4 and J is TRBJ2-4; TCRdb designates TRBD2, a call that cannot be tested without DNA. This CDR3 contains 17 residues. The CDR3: CASSLDRVGGFGSIQYF.

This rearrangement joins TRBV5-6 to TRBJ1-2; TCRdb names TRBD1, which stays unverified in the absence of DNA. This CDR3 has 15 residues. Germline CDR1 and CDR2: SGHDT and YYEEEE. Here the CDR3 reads CASSFEETAPWGYTF.

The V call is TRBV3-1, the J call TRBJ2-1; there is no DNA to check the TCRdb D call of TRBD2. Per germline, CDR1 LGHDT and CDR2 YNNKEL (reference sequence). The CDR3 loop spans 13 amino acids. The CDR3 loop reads CASSQVLAGGQFF.

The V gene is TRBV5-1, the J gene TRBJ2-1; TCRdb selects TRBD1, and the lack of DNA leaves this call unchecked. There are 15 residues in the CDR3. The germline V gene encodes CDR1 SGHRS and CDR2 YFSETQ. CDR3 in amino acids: CASSLVADAPREQFF.

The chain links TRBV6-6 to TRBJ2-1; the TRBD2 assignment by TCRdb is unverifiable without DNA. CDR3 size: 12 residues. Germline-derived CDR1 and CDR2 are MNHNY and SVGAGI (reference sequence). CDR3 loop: CASLAGYNEQFF.

The CDR3 is CASSQEIRTRGRNEQFF. V and J are TRBV14 and TRBJ2-1; checking the TCRdb D call of TRBD2 is not possible without DNA. The CDR3 is 17 amino acids. Germline V CDR1 and CDR2: SGHDN, FVKESK. Combining the CDR3 with reference TRBV14 and TRBJ2-1 gives the whole variable domain EAGVTQFPSHSVIEKGQTVTLRCDPISGHDNLYWYRRVMGKEIKFLLHFVKESKQDESGMPNNRFLAERTGGTYSTLKVQPAELEDSGVYFCASSQEIRTRGRNEQFFGPGTRLTVL.

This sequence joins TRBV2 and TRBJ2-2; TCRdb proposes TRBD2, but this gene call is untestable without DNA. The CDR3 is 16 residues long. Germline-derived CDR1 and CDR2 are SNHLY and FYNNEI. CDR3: CASSDVAGENTGELFF.

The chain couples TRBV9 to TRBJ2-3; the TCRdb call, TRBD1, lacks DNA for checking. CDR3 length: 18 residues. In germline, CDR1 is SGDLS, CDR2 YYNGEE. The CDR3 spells CASSVATGGARYKDTQYF.

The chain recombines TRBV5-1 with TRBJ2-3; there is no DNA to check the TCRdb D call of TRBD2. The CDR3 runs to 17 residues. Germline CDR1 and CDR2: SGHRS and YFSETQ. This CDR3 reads CASSHLSAPGGSSPQYF.